The 8 T cell receptor beta chains in this list originate from one sample, sequenced in a study of cytomegalovirus exposure and HLA in healthy donors. The primer mix had 60 Vbeta and 13 Jbeta primers. The protocol was immunoSEQ multiplex PCR, while the TCRdb copy is restricted to in-frame clones and leaves out a portion. Of around 150,000 clones in the sample, about 75% were seen once. Source material: PBMCs. These receptors were collected from a female donor in good health and CMV-seronegative.

The chain uses TRBV29-1 and TRBJ2-5, with 9 bases matching TRBD1. CDR3 length: 13 residues. Germline values: CDR1 SQVTM, CDR2 ANQGSEA. V dropped 7 bases and J dropped 5; count of bases not matched to a gene: 8. The CDR3 spells CSGITGGGETQYF. In DNA, the CDR3 is TGCAGCGGAATTACAGGGGGCGGCGAGACCCAGTACTTC. Drawing the rest from reference TRBV29-1 and TRBJ2-5, the complete variable domain is SAVISQKPSRDICQRGTSLTIQCQVDSQVTMMFWYRQQPGQSLTLIATANQGSEATYESGFVIDKFPISRPNLTFSTLTVSNMSPEDSSIYLCSGITGGGETQYFGPGTRLLVL.

This chain links TRBV13 with TRBJ2-3; 10 nucleotides align to TRBD2. Per the germline V gene, CDR1 is PRHDT and CDR2 is FYEKMQ (reference sequence). Unmatched junction bases numbered 6, after V lost 5 bases and J lost 1 base. The CDR3 runs to 16 residues. CDR3 bases: TGTGCCAGCAGCCGGACCGGGACTAGCGGCACAGATACGCAGTATTTT. Protein: CASSRTGTSGTDTQYF.

The chain employs TRBV5-1 and TRBJ1-4; D is uncertain. CDR3 length: 14 amino acids. CDR1 is SGHRS, CDR2 YFSETQ, per germline. V shed 0 bases and J shed 5 bases, with 8 bases lying between them. CDR3 nucleotides: TGCGCCAGCAGCTTGGGAAGCGGGAATGAAAAACTGTTTTTT. The encoded protein is CASSLGSGNEKLFF.

The V and J genes are TRBV29-1 and TRBJ2-4; tentative D call: TRBD1 (5 bases). Trimming took 6 bases from V and 8 from J, leaving 14 bases between them. Looked up from germline, CDR1 is SQVTM and CDR2 is ANQGSEA. The CDR3 totals 12 residues. The chain's CDR3 is CSVGILGDIQYF. The CDR3 DNA reads TGCAGCGTGGGGATCCTAGGGGACATTCAGTACTTC.

This clone has a handful of counts. V gene TRBV9 combines with J gene TRBJ2-7; TRBD1 is a possible D gene (6 bases). V shed 0 bases and J shed 5 bases, with 12 bases lying between them. The CDR3 is 14 amino acids. In germline, CDR1 is SGDLS, CDR2 YYNGEE. This CDR3 is CASSVGDTNHEQYF. The DNA for the CDR3 is TGTGCCAGCAGCGTAGGGGACACGAATCACGAGCAGTACTTC. The variable domain in full, completed from reference TRBV9 and TRBJ2-7, reads DSGVTQTPKHLITATGQRVTLRCSPRSGDLSVYWYQQSLDQGLQFLIQYYNGEERAKGNILERFSAQQFPDLHSELNLSSLELGDSALYFCASSVGDTNHEQYFGPGTRLTVT.

This chain links TRBV19 with TRBJ2-5; 9 nucleotides line up with TRBD2. The CDR3 length is 13 residues. CDR1 is LNHDA and CDR2 is SQIVND in the germline V gene (reference sequence). V gave up 4 bases and J gave up 14 bases; unmatched junction bases: 11. Written as DNA, the CDR3 is TGTGCCAGTAGTACTCAGACTAGCGGCAACCCCTACTTC. It is translated as CASSTQTSGNPYF. The whole variable domain, remainder taken from reference TRBV19 and TRBJ2-5, is DGGITQSPKYLFRKEGQNVTLSCEQNLNHDAMYWYRQDPGQGLRLIYYSQIVNDFQKGDIAEGYSVSREKKESFPLTVTSAQKNPTAFYLCASSTQTSGNPYFGPGTRLLVL.

The chain is built from TRBV11-3 and TRBJ2-3, with D maybe TRBD2 (5 bases). The germline V gene encodes CDR1 SGHNT and CDR2 YENEEA. Trimming cost V 6 bases and J 2 bases, with 12 bases left between them. The length of the CDR3 is 14 residues. Written as DNA, the CDR3 is TGTGCCAGCAGTCTCGACGGGAACACAGATACGCAGTATTTT. Residues: CASSLDGNTDTQYF.

Details on this clone: Other DNA sequences of this sample code for an identical CDR3. The CDR3 region is CASSYSDRAGEQYF. The CDR3, as DNA: TGTGCCAGCAGTTACTCGGACAGGGCGGGGGAGCAGTACTTC. The V call is TRBV6-6, the J call TRBJ2-7, with 8 bases identical to TRBD1. CDR3 length equals 14 residues. J gave up 7 bases and V 0 bases, and 5 bases lay outside the gene matches. CDR1 and CDR2 from the germline V gene are MNHNY and SVGAGI (reference sequence).